Sequencing of this T cell receptor beta chain was carried out in a study of blood T cell repertoires in COVID-19. The wider study: Sites across the United States, Italy and Spain contributed samples from acute and convalescent COVID-19. Sources were T cells, B-cell-depleted T cells, or PBMCs; the material itself was cDNA or gDNA.

TCRdb keeps only in-frame clones here, not all; method: immunoSEQ multiplex PCR. The sample holds under 300,000 clones, roughly nine tenths seen once. Germline CDR1 and CDR2: WSHSY and SAAADI. V shed 3 bases and J 0 bases; nucleotides not matched to a gene: 7. The CDR3 length is 16 residues. The V gene is TRBV10-2, the J gene TRBJ1-1, with 7 bases matching TRBD1. The receptor was derived from a man in his 60s who had recovered from COVID-19. Sample: peripheral blood. CDR3 amino acids: CASSDPYRGMNTEAFF. DNA for the CDR3: TGCGCCAGCAGTGATCCATACAGGGGAATGAACACTGAAGCTTTCTTT.